The next 15 T cell receptor beta chains were all read from a single sample in a study of T cell repertoires in cytomegalovirus infection. MiXCR, applied by TCRdb to the reads, yields one record per CDR3 protein. The repertoire holds some 400,000 distinct CDR3 sequences, under 40% seen once, with roughly an eighth in the top ten. Specimen: PBMCs. Receptor source: a human donor in good health (CMV status not recorded). Some clones in this sample may be carry-over from other donors' samples.

This clonotype has just a few counts. The chain joins TRBV2 to TRBJ1-2; tentatively, D is TRBD1 (5 bases). The germline gives CDR1 SNHLY, CDR2 FYNNEI. The CDR3 consists of 13 residues. Trimming shortened V by 8 bases and J by 8 bases, and 18 bases separated the two germline ends. CDR3 region: CASRRRGTEGYTF. In DNA form, the CDR3 reads TGTGCCAGCCGGCGGAGAGGGACGGAGGGCTACACCTTC. The full variable domain, completed using reference TRBV2 and TRBJ1-2, is EPEVTQTPSHQVTQMGQEVILRCVPISNHLYFYWYRQILGQKVEFLVSFYNNEISEKSEIFDDQFSVERPDGSNFTLKIRSTKLEDSAMYFCASRRRGTEGYTFGSGTRLTVV.

On this clonotype itself: A much more abundant neighbour one base away suggests this may be a read error. This chain joins TRBV6-2 or TRBV6-3 and TRBJ2-3; D may correspond to TRBD1 or TRBD2 (5 bases each). Germline V gives CDR1 MNHEY, CDR2 SVGEGT. The CDR3 spans 14 residues. The CDR3 reads CASSDTGGTDTPYF. The CDR3 DNA reads as TGTGCCAGCAGTGACACGGGTGGGACGGATACGCCGTATTTT.

This clonotype was counted only a few times. V is TRBV6-2 or TRBV6-3 and J is TRBJ1-5, with D tentatively TRBD1 (5 bases). There are 13 residues in the CDR3. From germline, CDR1 is MNHEY and CDR2 SVGEGT. Trimming pared 10 bases from V and 7 bases from J, leaving 17 bases between. In DNA, the CDR3 is TGTGCCACCTCAGCGTCATGGGGGCAGCCCCAGCATTTT. Translating it yields CATSASWGQPQHF.

This chain links TRBV29-1 with TRBJ1-1; D is perhaps TRBD1 (5 bases). Germline V gene sequence: CDR1 SQVTM, CDR2 ANQGSEA. This CDR3 comprises 13 residues. Trimming removed 2 bases from V and 0 bases from J, with 7 bases in between. The CDR3 DNA follows: TGCAGCGTTGAAAACAGGATGAACACTGAAGCTTTCTTT. This sequence encodes CSVENRMNTEAFF.

The gene calls are TRBV6-2 or TRBV6-3 and TRBJ2-7; TRBD2 agrees at 10 bases. Per germline, CDR1 MNHEY and CDR2 SVGEGT. The V gene end was trimmed by 5 bases and the J gene end by 1 base; junction bases not matched to a gene: 8. This CDR3 region has 16 residues. CDR3 residues: CASSPVSSGGSYEQYF. The CDR3 nucleotides are TGTGCCAGCAGTCCGGTCTCTAGCGGGGGTTCCTACGAGCAGTACTTC.

This clonotype has ten or more counts. The rearrangement uses TRBV28 and TRBJ1-2; TRBD1 might be the D (5 bases). CDR1 is MDHEN and CDR2 is SYDVKM in the germline V gene. V lost 8 bases, J lost 5 bases, and 15 bases lay in between. The CDR3 runs 13 residues. CDR3 region: CASCTAGPYGYTF. The DNA of the CDR3 is TGTGCCAGCTGTACCGCGGGACCATATGGCTACACCTTC.

The chain recombines TRBV19 with TRBJ1-5; TRBD1 matches 9 bases. Germline V gene sequence: CDR1 LNHDA, CDR2 SQIVND (reference sequence). V shed 6 bases, J shed 3 bases, and the junction held 12 bases outside the gene matches. CDR3 length equals 17 residues. This CDR3 reads CASRGGYRGQYNQPQHF. DNA of the CDR3: TGTGCCAGTAGGGGGGGTTACAGGGGGCAGTACAATCAGCCCCAGCATTTT.

V is TRBV29-1 and J is TRBJ2-1; the match to TRBD2 covers 15 bases. In germline, CDR1 is SQVTM, CDR2 ANQGSEA. The junction had 6 bases not matched to a gene; V was cut back by 6 bases and J by 6 bases. The CDR3 spans 15 residues. The CDR3 reads CSVGLAGGFGNEQFF. The DNA of the CDR3 is TGCAGCGTCGGACTAGCGGGGGGGTTCGGCAATGAGCAGTTCTTC.

This clonotype was observed a handful of times. The chain links TRBV4-1 to TRBJ1-5; 7 bases are a match to TRBD1. Looked up from germline, CDR1 is MGHRA and CDR2 is YSYEKL. V was clipped by 2 bases and J by 2 bases; unmatched bases: 9. The CDR3 sequence is 17 residues long. The CDR3 nucleotides are TGCGCCAGCAGCCAAAAGACAGGGAGTATCGGCAATCAGCCCCAGCATTTT. This codes for CASSQKTGSIGNQPQHF.

About this clonotype itself: The final CDR3 position lacks the conserved phenylalanine or tryptophan, pointing to a likely read error. The chain uses TRBV10-3 and TRBJ1-5; D not resolved. The CDR3 consists of 14 residues. The germline V gene has CDR1 ENHRY and CDR2 SYGVKD. Trimming stripped 2 bases from V and 3 bases from J, with 8 bases between. CDR3 sequence: CAISEAGINQPQHC. The CDR3 DNA reads TGTGCCATCAGTGAGGCAGGTATCAATCAGCCCCAGCATTGT.

This clonotype came up many times. The chain uses TRBV7-2 and TRBJ1-1; 8 bases match TRBD1. Germline-derived CDR1 and CDR2 are SGHTA and FQGNSA. The CDR3 length is 13 residues. The ends lost 3 bases at V and 7 bases at J; junction bases unmatched: 4. The CDR3 reads CASSFDRGGEAFF. CDR3 bases: TGTGCCAGCAGCTTTGACAGGGGAGGTGAAGCTTTCTTT.

The V call is TRBV18, the J call TRBJ1-2; no firm D call. V lost 3 bases to trimming and J lost 0 bases, with 8 bases between them. The germline V gene encodes CDR1 KGHSH and CDR2 LQKENI. The CDR3 extends over 14 amino acids. The CDR3 sequence is CASSPRGANYGYTF. CDR3 in DNA: TGTGCCAGCTCACCTCGCGGAGCTAACTATGGCTACACCTTC.

About this clonotype: At one boundary the junction diverges from the germline segment, which might be a read error. The chain has TRBV4-1 and TRBJ2-3, with TRBD2 matching over 10 bases. This CDR3 spans 15 amino acids. Germline V CDR1 and CDR2: MGHRA, YSYEKL. As DNA, the CDR3 is TGTGACAGCAGCTCTAGCGGGGGTGCCACAGATACGCAGTATTTT. As protein: CDSSSSGGATDTQYF.

There are a few counts of this clonotype. This rearrangement joins TRBV12-3 or TRBV12-4 to TRBJ1-4; no firm D call. Trimming pared 1 base from V and 4 bases from J, leaving 4 bases between. The CDR3 has 13 amino acids. CDR3 in DNA: TGTGCCAGCAGTTTAGATTTTAATGAAAAACTGTTTTTT. Its translation is CASSLDFNEKLFF.

This clonotype was seen many times. The chain links TRBV7-2 to TRBJ1-5; D not resolved. The germline gives CDR1 SGHTA, CDR2 FQGNSA. With 1 base removed from V and 6 bases from J, the gap between germline ends came to 10 bases. There are 14 residues in the CDR3. The CDR3 here is CASSLGLDSQPQHF. The CDR3 bases are TGTGCCAGCAGCTTAGGCTTGGATTCTCAGCCCCAGCATTTT.